This T cell receptor delta chain was sequenced for a study of gamma-delta chains in newborns, infants, children. As for the study in general: Polyclonal expansion of innate γδ T cells after birth follows microbial exposure.

By sample share, this clone is medium-sized. J gave up 0 bases and V 2 bases, and 22 bases lay outside the gene matches. The length of the CDR3 is 21 residues. The germline V gene encodes CDR1 GEAIGNYY and CDR2 EKD. TCRdb re-called the reads via CATT. The sample contains around 5,200 delta-chain clones, approximately 14% of which appear only once. The chain employs TRDV2 and TRDJ1; 8 nucleotides line up with TRDD3. This TCR came from a child who was a newborn, infant or young child, either healthy, febrile or measles-vaccinated (not recorded which). The source material was blood, sampled at baseline. The CDR3 coding sequence is TGTGCCTGTGACATTGTTCGCAGCGAGTCTGGGGGACCTACGTACACCGATAAACTCATCTTT. Translated, it gives CACDIVRSESGGPTYTDKLIF.